Listed below are T cell receptor beta chains from one sample, sequenced in a study of TIL therapy for anti-PD-1-resistant metastatic lung cancer. Here immunoSEQ multiplex PCR was the method, and the copy in TCRdb shows in-frame clones only, minus some. The data contain under 7,000 clones, around 60% of them singletons. Sequenced here: tumor tissue, sampled at baseline. Receptors originate from a person between 25 and 80 years old with non-small cell lung cancer. The CDR3 runs from the conserved cysteine through the conserved F or W. A D gene is named only where the DNA matches it firmly. The size of a clone is reported for some rows only, either as once, few or many, or as a class for expanded clones.

once TRBD1 TRBJ1-4 TRBV19 16 TGTGCCAGTAGTAAGGGGGAAGGGACAGGGCCTGAAAAACTGTTTTTT CASSKGEGTGPEKLFF
few TRBD2 TRBJ2-3 TRBV27 16 TGTGCCAGCAGTCTTAGCGGGGGGACAATCACAGATACGCAGTATTTT CASSLSGGTITDTQYF
few TRBD2 TRBJ2-1 TRBV6-5 15 TGTGCCAGCAGGGAGCGGGGGGGCCTTGGCAATGAGCAGTTCTTC CASRERGGLGNEQFF
- TRBD1 TRBJ1-1 TRBV28 17 TGTGCCAGCAGTTTGACAGGGCTCATAAGTGTAGGCACTGAAGCTTTCTTT CASSLTGLISVGTEAFF
- - TRBJ1-2 TRBV21-1 14 TGTGCCAGCCTCGACAGACAGGCCTCTGATGGCTACACCTTC CASLDRQASDGYTF
- - TRBJ1-2 TRBV5-6 15 TGTGCCAGCAGGCTGGGACACGGGAGTAACTATGGCTACACCTTC CASRLGHGSNYGYTF
- TRBD2 TRBJ2-7 TRBV5-6 15 TGTGCCAGCAGTGGATGGCGGGGGGGCATCTACGAGCAGTACTTC CASSGWRGGIYEQYF
- TRBD2 TRBJ2-7 TRBV7-2 16 TGTGCCAGCAGCTTAAGGGCCAGCGGGGGGAGGCACGAGCAGTACTTC CASSLRASGGRHEQYF
- TRBD2 TRBJ2-3 TRBV30 15 TGTGCCTGCCGCCAAGCGGGAGGGCGAAAAGATACGCAGTATTTT CACRQAGGRKDTQYF
once - TRBJ1-2 TRBV3-1/TRBV3-2 14 TGTGCCAGCAGCCCCGCCGGACAGTCGTATGGCTACACCTTC CASSPAGQSYGYTF
large - TRBJ2-2 TRBV7-9 15 TGTGCCAGCAGATTGTCCCGAGGTCAGACCGGGGAGCTGTTTTTT CASRLSRGQTGELFF
- - TRBJ2-6 TRBV30 13 TGTGCCTGGTCCCACTCTGGGGCCAACGTCCTGACTTTC CAWSHSGANVLTF
- TRBD1 TRBJ2-7 TRBV4-1 14 TGCGCCAGCAGCCCACAGGGGGCGCAGGACGAGCAGTACTTC CASSPQGAQDEQYF
- - TRBJ2-4 TRBV6-2/TRBV6-3 15 TGTGCCAGCAGTTACTCGACGGCGGCCAAAAACATTCAGTACTTC CASSYSTAAKNIQYF
- - TRBJ1-5 TRBV5-8 12 TGTGCCAGCAGCGCCAAACATCAGCCCCAGCATTTT CASSAKHQPQHF
- - TRBJ2-7 TRBV20-1 16 TGCAGTGCTAGTATTGCCCGACAGTTTTCCTTGGAAGAGCAGTACTTC CSASIARQFSLEEQYF
- TRBD2 TRBJ2-7 TRBV5-8 15 TGTGCCAGCAGCTCTAGCGGGACCAGCTCCTACGAGCAGTACTTC CASSSSGTSSYEQYF
few - TRBJ2-3 TRBV6-2/TRBV6-3 14 TGTGCCAGCAGTTACGGGAAGGAAACAGATACGCAGTATTTT CASSYGKETDTQYF
- TRBD2 TRBJ2-4 TRBV28 15 TGTGCCAGCAGCCCTCAGCCTAGACTAGCGGGGCGTCGGTACTTC CASSPQPRLAGRRYF
few - TRBJ1-2 TRBV4-1 13 TGCGCCAGCAGCCAAGGTGGGGGGTATGGCTACACCTTC CASSQGGGYGYTF
- - TRBJ2-3 TRBV2 14 TGTGCCAGCAGTCCCGCGCTGGGCGCAGATACGCAGTATTTT CASSPALGADTQYF
few TRBD1 TRBJ1-1 TRBV6-2/TRBV6-3 16 TGTGCCAGCAGTTCTTGGACAGGGATATTGAACACTGAAGCTTTCTTT CASSSWTGILNTEAFF
- - TRBJ2-3 TRBV5-5 13 TGTGCCAGCAGCTCACAGACCTCAGATACGCAGTATTTT CASSSQTSDTQYF
- - TRBJ1-1 TRBV7-2 14 TGTGCCAGCAGCCCAGGTCAGAGGAACACTGAAGCTTTCTTT CASSPGQRNTEAFF
- TRBD2 TRBJ2-5 TRBV6-6 15 TGTGCCAGCACCTTGGGAGGGACTATACAAGAGACCCAGTACTTC CASTLGGTIQETQYF
- - TRBJ2-1 TRBV6-2/TRBV6-3 15 TGTGCCAGCAGCCGGGGGTTCGGGGGCGGCTATGAGCAGTTCTTC CASSRGFGGGYEQFF
- TRBD2 TRBJ2-7 TRBV6-2/TRBV6-3 15 TGTGCCAGCAGTTGGAGGACTAGTCTTGCTTACGAGCAGTACTTC CASSWRTSLAYEQYF
- TRBD1 TRBJ1-6 TRBV30 17 TGTGCCTGGAGTTTCTCTCGGACAGGGACATATAATTCACCCCTCCACTTT CAWSFSRTGTYNSPLHF
few - TRBJ1-2 TRBV6-5 12 TGTGCCAGCAAAGGACAGAACTATGGCTACACCTTC CASKGQNYGYTF
once TRBD2 TRBJ2-4 TRBV11-3 13 TGTGCCAGCAGCTCAGGACTAGGCAACATTCAGTACTTC CASSSGLGNIQYF
few TRBD1 TRBJ2-7 TRBV7-8 13 TGTGCCAGCAGCTTACAGGGGGCCTACGAGCAGTACTTC CASSLQGAYEQYF
- TRBD1 TRBJ2-2 TRBV6-2/TRBV6-3 16 TGTGCCAGCAGTTCCCCTGACAGGGGTCACACCGGGGAGCTGTTTTTT CASSSPDRGHTGELFF
few - TRBJ1-6 TRBV6-2/TRBV6-3 14 TGTGCCAGCAGTACACCCGACCGGTTTTCACCCCTCCACTTT CASSTPDRFSPLHF
- - TRBJ1-3 TRBV6-2/TRBV6-3 15 TGTGCCAGCAGCCAGACTCCTGACTCTGGAAACACCATATATTTT CASSQTPDSGNTIYF
- - TRBJ1-5 TRBV7-8 17 TGTGCCAGCAGCGCCGGCTCAGGGTTGAATAGCAATCAGCCCCAGCATTTT CASSAGSGLNSNQPQHF
- - TRBJ2-2 TRBV11-3 14 TGTGCCAGCAGCTTAAAGCCGAACACCGGGGAGCTGTTTTTT CASSLKPNTGELFF
few - TRBJ2-2 TRBV10-2 12 TGCGCCAGCAGTGAGTTTTCCGGGGAGCTGTTTTTT CASSEFSGELFF
- - TRBJ2-1 TRBV3-1/TRBV3-2 13 TGTGCCAGCAGCCAAAAATGGGACAATGAGCAGTTCTTC CASSQKWDNEQFF
- TRBD1 TRBJ2-7 TRBV15 17 TGTGCCACCAGCCCGGTGTACCGGACAGGGGCCTCCTACGAGCAGTACTTC CATSPVYRTGASYEQYF
- - TRBJ2-7 TRBV27 14 TGTGCCAGCAGTTTATCCGGGACCTCCTACGAGCAGTACTTC CASSLSGTSYEQYF
- TRBD2 TRBJ2-7 TRBV19 16 TGTGCCAGTAGTTTGGGCCTAGCGGGAGATGGCTACGAGCAGTACTTC CASSLGLAGDGYEQYF
few - TRBJ1-4 TRBV18 17 TGTGCCAGCTCACCAGGGGAGGCAGGAGCAACTAATGAAAAACTGTTTTTT CASSPGEAGATNEKLFF
- - TRBJ1-3 TRBV19 14 TGTGCCAGTATGACTTTTAGCTCTGGAAACACCATATATTTT CASMTFSSGNTIYF
- TRBD2 TRBJ2-5 TRBV2 14 TGTGCCAGCAGTGTAAGGACTAGGCGGGAGACCCAGTACTTC CASSVRTRRETQYF
- - TRBJ1-1 TRBV6-5 16 TGTGCCAGCAGTTACCGGGCAGGGCATAGGAACACTGAAGCTTTCTTT CASSYRAGHRNTEAFF
few - TRBJ1-5 TRBV6-5 14 TGTGCCAGCAGTTACGACGGTCGCAATCAGCCCCAGCATTTT CASSYDGRNQPQHF